These 20 T cell receptor beta chains came from one sample sequenced in a study of cytomegalovirus exposure and HLA in healthy donors. PCR used 60 Vbeta primers and 13 Jbeta primers. Here immunoSEQ multiplex PCR was the method, and the copy in TCRdb shows in-frame clones only, minus some. The table has some 130,000 clones, approximately 84% seen once. The specimen sequenced was PBMCs. These receptors were collected from a boy aged 2 to 9 in good health and CMV-seronegative.

J is TRBJ2-7 and V is TRBV6-5, with a possible D match to TRBD2 (6 bases). From germline, CDR1 is MNHEY and CDR2 SVGAGI. Trimming cost V 1 base and J 0 bases, with 13 bases left between them. The CDR3 has 16 residues. Here the CDR3 reads CASSYFRDSPSYEQYF. The DNA for the CDR3 is TGTGCCAGCAGTTACTTCAGGGACTCCCCCTCCTACGAGCAGTACTTC.

The V call is TRBV18, the J call TRBJ2-5; 8 bases map to TRBD1. The CDR3 runs 16 residues. CDR1 and CDR2 from the germline V gene are KGHSH and LQKENI. With 5 bases clipped from V and 2 bases from J, the junction kept 10 bases outside the gene matches. The chain's CDR3 is CASSTRDRPFQETQYF. CDR3 DNA sequence: TGTGCCAGCTCAACAAGGGACAGGCCATTTCAAGAGACCCAGTACTTC.

V gene TRBV5-1 combines with J gene TRBJ2-5, with TRBD1 identical over 9 bases. The CDR3 spans 15 residues. V lost 0 bases to trimming and J lost 2 bases; unmatched junction nucleotides: 2. CDR1 and CDR2 from the germline V gene are SGHRS and YFSETQ. For the CDR3, the DNA is TGCGCCAGCAGCTTGGCCGGACAGGGGCAAGAGACCCAGTACTTC. Residues: CASSLAGQGQETQYF.

The chain links TRBV11-2 to TRBJ2-7, with 7 bases lining up with TRBD1. Germline CDR1 and CDR2: SGHAT and FQNNGV. This CDR3 contains 15 residues. With V trimmed by 5 bases and J by 7 bases, 14 bases remained unmatched. CDR3 sequence (DNA): TGTGCCAGCAGCAGGGACAGACCTTTAGGGGGAGAGCAGTACTTC. It is translated as CASSRDRPLGGEQYF.

This chain connects TRBV30 to TRBJ1-4; D is uncertain. CDR1 and CDR2 from the germline V gene are GTSNPN and SVGIG (reference sequence). Between the trimmed V and J ends, which lost 5 bases and 7 bases, there was a span of 14 bases. This CDR3 contains 13 residues. The chain's CDR3 is CAWGVPRGEKLFF. DNA for the CDR3: TGTGCCTGGGGGGTTCCCCGGGGTGAAAAACTGTTTTTT.

The rearrangement uses TRBV7-3 and TRBJ1-2; D may be TRBD1 (6 bases). Germline V gene lookup returns CDR1 SGHTA and CDR2 FQGTGA. This CDR3 contains 14 residues. Trimming shortened V by 3 bases and J by 4 bases, and 12 bases separated the two germline ends. The CDR3 sequence: CASSFGRGVYGYTF. The CDR3 nucleotides read TGTGCCAGCAGCTTTGGCAGGGGAGTCTATGGCTACACCTTC.

The table lists this clone with a few counts. V gene TRBV21-1 combines with J gene TRBJ1-1; the table's D call of TRBD1 was not tested on the DNA. TRBV21-1 is given as a pseudogene. This CDR3 region has 15 residues. The CDR3 DNA is TGTGCCAGCAGCAAATGTAGCAGGGAAGGCACTGAAGCTTTCTTT. It encodes CASSKCSREGTEAFF.

V gene TRBV11-2 combines with J gene TRBJ2-7, with 7 bases fitting TRBD1. This CDR3 comprises 14 residues. V gave up 6 bases and J gave up 2 bases; unmatched junction bases: 7. Germline CDR1 reads SGHAT; CDR2 reads FQNNGV. The CDR3: CASRSIQGAYEQYF. The DNA of the CDR3 is TGTGCCAGCAGGTCTATTCAGGGGGCCTACGAGCAGTACTTC.

V gene TRBV7-6 combines with J gene TRBJ2-1; 9 nucleotides align to TRBD2. Germline CDR1 is SGHVS and CDR2 is FNYEAQ. V trimming: 4 bases; J trimming: 6 bases; junction bases outside the gene matches: 10. The CDR3 is made up of 16 amino acids. The CDR3 DNA sequence: TGTGCCAGCAGCTCCTGGCGGGAGGGCCATACCAATGAGCAGTTCTTC. It encodes CASSSWREGHTNEQFF.

V and J are TRBV13 and TRBJ1-2; maybe TRBD1 (5 bases). Germline CDR1 and CDR2: PRHDT and FYEKMQ (reference sequence). CDR3 length equals 13 residues. The germline V and J ends were trimmed by 5 bases and 7 bases, with 14 bases remaining between them. This CDR3 is CASSRGNDSGYTF. The CDR3 DNA is TGTGCCAGCAGCCGCGGCAACGACAGTGGCTACACCTTC.

The chain carries TRBV7-9 and TRBJ2-7; possible D gene TRBD1, 6 bases. The CDR3 consists of 14 residues. The germline V gene encodes CDR1 SEHNR and CDR2 FQNEAQ (reference sequence). V was clipped by 2 bases and J by 3 bases, with 11 bases between them. DNA for the CDR3: TGTGCCAGCAGCTTAACTACAGGGATCTACGAGCAGTACTTC. Protein sequence: CASSLTTGIYEQYF. Full variable domain (outside the CDR3, taken from reference TRBV7-9 and TRBJ2-7): DTGVSQNPRHKITKRGQNVTFRCDPISEHNRLYWYRQTLGQGPEFLTYFQNEAQLEKSRLLSDRFSAERPKGSFSTLEIQRTEQGDSAMYLCASSLTTGIYEQYFGPGTRLTVT.

The gene calls are TRBV11-2 and TRBJ2-3; D remains unclear. Germline V lookup: CDR1 SGHAT, CDR2 FQNNGV. CDR3 length: 15 amino acids. V was trimmed by 6 bases and J by 0 bases, leaving 13 bases between them. In nucleotides, the CDR3 is TGTGCCAGCAGTTTCCCCCAGGTTAGCACAGATACGCAGTATTTT. This encodes CASSFPQVSTDTQYF.

V usage is TRBV18 and J usage is TRBJ1-1; 9 bases align to TRBD1. Germline trimming cut 6 bases from V and 1 base from J; bases unmatched to any gene: 12. Germline CDR1 KGHSH, CDR2 LQKENI. The CDR3 spans 17 residues. CDR3 in amino acids: CASSPRTGVTWNTEAFF. CDR3 DNA sequence: TGTGCCAGCTCCCCGAGGACAGGGGTGACCTGGAACACTGAAGCTTTCTTT.

The chain is built from TRBV7-9 and TRBJ2-5, with a tentative D call TRBD1 (5 bases). The CDR3 sequence is 13 residues long. V lost 3 bases to trimming and J lost 2 bases, with 7 bases between them. The germline V gene encodes CDR1 SEHNR and CDR2 FQNEAQ (reference sequence). The CDR3 bases are TGTGCCAGCAGCTTTGGGGCACAAGAGACCCAGTACTTC. Translating it yields CASSFGAQETQYF.

V gene TRBV2 combines with J gene TRBJ1-4; tentative D call: TRBD1 (6 bases). Trimming stripped 6 bases from V and 8 bases from J, with 13 bases between. The germline CDR1 and CDR2 sequences are SNHLY and FYNNEI. This CDR3 contains 13 residues. The CDR3 region is CASSETGWEKLFF. The CDR3 DNA follows: TGTGCCAGCAGCGAAACAGGGTGGGAAAAACTGTTTTTT.

The chain recombines TRBV27 with TRBJ2-4; 7 positions match TRBD2. The CDR3 spans 16 residues. Germline V lookup: CDR1 MNHEY, CDR2 SMNVEV (reference sequence). The trim removed 5 bases at V and 8 bases at J, leaving 15 bases unmatched. The CDR3 reads CASSLMGGTTFDIQYF. The CDR3 DNA reads TGTGCCAGCAGTCTGATGGGTGGGACTACCTTTGACATTCAGTACTTC.

This chain joins TRBV15 and TRBJ1-2; D gene unclear. The CDR3 is 15 amino acids. V lost 0 bases, J lost 6 bases, and 14 bases lay in between. Germline V gene sequence: CDR1 LNHNV, CDR2 YYDKDF (reference sequence). The CDR3 reads CATSRDGRVEDGYTF. CDR3 DNA: TGTGCCACCAGCAGAGATGGACGGGTGGAGGATGGCTACACCTTC.

This sequence joins TRBV25-1 and TRBJ1-1, with 8 bases lining up with TRBD1. V gave up 7 bases and J gave up 6 bases; unmatched junction bases: 7. Germline-derived CDR1 and CDR2 are MGHDK and SYGVNS. This CDR3 has 13 amino acids. CDR3 protein: CASKSTGASEAFF. Written as DNA, the CDR3 is TGTGCCAGCAAATCGACAGGGGCCTCTGAAGCTTTCTTT.

J is TRBJ1-3 and V is TRBV2, with unresolved D. Germline lookup yields CDR1 SNHLY and CDR2 FYNNEI. V was clipped by 3 bases and J by 1 base, with 13 bases between them. CDR3 length equals 16 residues. The CDR3: CASSDRGLSSGNTIYF. The CDR3 region has the DNA TGTGCCAGCAGTGATAGAGGGTTGAGTTCTGGAAACACCATATATTTT. Full variable domain (rest looked up from reference TRBV2 and TRBJ1-3): EPEVTQTPSHQVTQMGQEVILRCVPISNHLYFYWYRQILGQKVEFLVSFYNNEISEKSEIFDDQFSVERPDGSNFTLKIRSTKLEDSAMYFCASSDRGLSSGNTIYFGEGSWLTVV.

The J gene is TRBJ1-1, the V gene TRBV11-2; D might be TRBD1 (6 bases). Germline-derived CDR1 and CDR2 are SGHAT and FQNNGV. Between the trimmed V and J ends, which lost 1 base and 11 bases, there was a span of 23 bases. CDR3 length: 16 amino acids. The CDR3 reads CASSLVLGAFSPGAFF. Here the CDR3 DNA reads TGTGCCAGCAGCTTAGTTCTGGGGGCCTTTTCCCCTGGGGCTTTCTTT.